One and the same sample provided the 22 T cell receptor beta chains below, sequenced in a study of T-cell reconstitution after alpha-beta-depleted transplantation in children (TCRdb year 2016). Library generation was performed with PCR. Sequencing took place on an Illumina HiSeq 2500. Molecular barcoding was employed in the preparation of TCR libraries, with unique molecular identifiers being used to normalize TCRbeta repertoire quantification. TCRdb ran its own pipeline on the public reads, namely fastp trimming at Q25 and MiXCR clone calling, and kept in-frame beta chains. A single entry per CDR3 protein holds the most common genes and DNA from its merged rows. This sample comprises 350,000 to 450,000 distinct CDR3 sequences, 10% to 15% of them detected only once. Of the sample, around 4.1% is held by the ten largest clones. The sequencing here drew on PBMCs, taken from the stem cell graft. These receptors originate from a human donor who donated a stem cell graft to a child with Fanconi anemia.

Written as DNA, the CDR3 is TGTGCCAGCAGCGAATATCCTGGACAGGGCTTAACCGGGGAGCTGTTTTTT. This translates into CASSEYPGQGLTGELFF. This chain joins TRBV9 and TRBJ2-2, with 8 bases matching TRBD1. This CDR3 is 17 amino acids long. Germline loops: CDR1 SGDLS, CDR2 YYNGEE. Germline trimming cut 3 bases from V and 5 bases from J; bases unmatched to any gene: 12.

This clonotype was recorded a few times. The V call is TRBV19, the J call TRBJ2-1; weak D call: TRBD1 (5 bases). Trimming removed 0 bases at V and 0 bases at J, with 9 bases between. CDR1 and CDR2 (germline): LNHDA, SQIVND (reference sequence). This CDR3 has 16 amino acids. The CDR3 is CASSIDAGLSYNEQFF. The CDR3 region has the DNA TGTGCCAGTAGTATAGACGCAGGGCTCTCCTACAATGAGCAGTTCTTC.

This chain joins TRBV4-1 and TRBJ2-3; D is possibly TRBD1 (6 bases). V was clipped by 4 bases and J by 4 bases, with 12 bases between them. Germline V lookup: CDR1 MGHRA, CDR2 YSYEKL. This CDR3 comprises 14 residues. The CDR3 here is CASSPLDSADTQYF. The CDR3 nucleotides read TGCGCCAGCAGCCCCTTGGACAGCGCAGATACGCAGTATTTT.

The chain uses TRBV18 and TRBJ1-4; a weak D match, TRBD1 (6 bases). The germline CDR1 and CDR2 sequences are KGHSH and LQKENI. Trimming took 8 bases from V and 5 from J, leaving 12 bases between them. The length of the CDR3 is 13 residues. CDR3 in DNA: TGTGCCAGCGGCGCAGGGGCCAATGAAAAACTGTTTTTT. Its protein product is CASGAGANEKLFF.

The table lists this clonotype with many counts. The chain carries TRBV20-1 and TRBJ2-3; 8 nucleotides match TRBD2. Germline V gives CDR1 DFQATT, CDR2 SNEGSKA (reference sequence). The CDR3 runs 13 residues. After removal of 6 bases from V and 5 bases from J, the junction contained 7 bases not matched to a gene. The CDR3 loop is CSATGGAKDTQYF. As DNA, the CDR3 is TGCAGTGCAACCGGGGGGGCGAAAGATACGCAGTATTTT.

The J gene is TRBJ2-6, the V gene TRBV7-9; D is unclear. The CDR3 extends over 15 amino acids. The V gene's germline CDR1 is SEHNR and CDR2 FQNEAQ (reference sequence). V was trimmed by 5 bases and J by 3 bases, leaving 11 bases between them. The CDR3 protein is CASSQSGFGANVLTF. The CDR3 nucleotides read TGTGCCAGCAGCCAGTCGGGTTTTGGGGCCAACGTCCTGACTTTC.

This clonotype was detected a few times. The genes are TRBV18 and TRBJ2-2, with 10 bases aligning to TRBD1. V lost 6 bases to trimming and J lost 2 bases; unmatched junction nucleotides: 9. Per germline, CDR1 KGHSH and CDR2 LQKENI. This CDR3 region has 17 residues. The CDR3: CASSFRDRGTNTGELFF. DNA of the CDR3: TGTGCCAGCTCTTTCCGGGACAGGGGAACCAACACCGGGGAGCTGTTTTTT.

This clonotype was seen a handful of times. This sequence joins TRBV2 and TRBJ2-5; no clear D gene. Germline CDR1 is SNHLY and CDR2 is FYNNEI. V shed 4 bases and J shed 2 bases, with 11 bases lying between them. The CDR3 length is 14 residues. The CDR3 DNA reads TGTGCCAGCAGTGTAGAAGCGACGCAAGAGACCCAGTACTTC. Translated: CASSVEATQETQYF.

Many counts were recorded for this clonotype. This chain uses TRBV27 with TRBJ1-1, with TRBD1 as a possible D gene (5 bases). CDR1 is MNHEY and CDR2 is SMNVEV in the germline V gene (reference sequence). This CDR3 is 13 amino acids long. The germline V and J ends were trimmed by 5 bases and 7 bases, with 14 bases remaining between them. CDR3 in amino acids: CASSVSRGDEAFF. CDR3 coding DNA: TGTGCCAGCAGTGTTTCCCGGGGGGATGAAGCTTTCTTT.

This clonotype was seen more than once but under ten times. The J gene is TRBJ2-3, the V gene TRBV20-1, with 9 bases fitting TRBD1. Looked up from germline, CDR1 is DFQATT and CDR2 is SNEGSKA (reference sequence). The CDR3 totals 15 residues. Trimming removed 5 bases from V and 0 bases from J; junction bases left unmatched: 6. The CDR3 DNA follows: TGCAGTGCTTCTGGACAGGGGAGTAGCACAGATACGCAGTATTTT. This translates into CSASGQGSSTDTQYF.

The chain combines TRBV7-6 with TRBJ2-2; 9 bases match TRBD2. The V gene's germline CDR1 is SGHVS and CDR2 FNYEAQ. This CDR3 contains 17 residues. With V trimmed by 3 bases and J by 3 bases, 8 bases remained unmatched. Here the CDR3 DNA reads TGTGCCAGCAGCTTTGTGATTAGCGGGGGTTACACCGGGGAGCTGTTTTTT. Amino acids: CASSFVISGGYTGELFF. Based on the CDR3 plus reference TRBV7-6 and TRBJ2-2, the full variable domain is GAGVSQSPRYKVTKRGQDVALRCDPISGHVSLYWYRQALGQGPEFLTYFNYEAQQDKSGLPNDRFSAERPEGSISTLTIQRTEQRDSAMYRCASSFVISGGYTGELFFGEGSRLTVL.

This clonotype was seen ten or more times. The J gene is TRBJ2-2, the V gene TRBV5-1; 9 bases agree with TRBD2. CDR1 and CDR2 from the germline V gene are SGHRS and YFSETQ. Trimming took 5 bases from V and 7 from J; bases not matched to a gene: 12. This CDR3 region has 16 residues. Here the CDR3 reads CASRPSERGENGELFF. The CDR3 nucleotides read TGCGCCAGCAGGCCCTCGGAGCGGGGGGAGAACGGGGAGCTGTTTTTT.

This rearrangement joins TRBV18 to TRBJ1-1, with D perhaps TRBD1 (5 bases). The V end lost 3 bases, the J end lost 3 bases, and 11 bases lay between the germline ends. Germline assignment: CDR1 KGHSH and CDR2 LQKENI. The length of the CDR3 is 14 residues. CDR3 in amino acids: CASSPSGGDTEAFF. The CDR3 region has the DNA TGTGCCAGCTCACCGAGCGGGGGAGACACTGAAGCTTTCTTT.

In this sample, this clonotype turned up a few times. This chain connects TRBV6-2 or TRBV6-3 to TRBJ1-5; no firm D call. Trimming cost V 2 bases and J 0 bases, with 8 bases left between them. This CDR3 is built from 15 residues. Germline loops: CDR1 MNHEY, CDR2 SVGEGT. CDR3 protein: CASSYEENSNQPQHF. CDR3 bases: TGTGCCAGCAGTTACGAGGAGAATAGCAATCAGCCCCAGCATTTT.

The chain employs TRBV10-3 and TRBJ1-1; 7 bases fit TRBD1. The CDR3 loop spans 14 amino acids. Per germline, CDR1 ENHRY and CDR2 SYGVKD. Trimming cost V 3 bases and J 1 base; bases outside gene matches: 2. The CDR3 DNA follows: TGTGCCATCAGTGACCGGACAGGGAACACTGAAGCTTTCTTT. This sequence encodes CAISDRTGNTEAFF.

This clonotype appeared a few times. The chain recombines TRBV6-2 or TRBV6-3 with TRBJ2-2; 10 nucleotides line up with TRBD2. V lost 5 bases to trimming and J lost 4 bases; unmatched junction nucleotides: 4. Germline CDR1 reads MNHEY; CDR2 reads SVGEGT. The CDR3 covers 15 residues. CDR3 region: CASSPLAGFTGELFF. DNA for the CDR3: TGTGCCAGCAGTCCACTAGCGGGGTTCACCGGGGAGCTGTTTTTT.

The chain carries TRBV15 and TRBJ2-3; D perhaps matches TRBD1 (5 bases). CDR1 is LNHNV, CDR2 YYDKDF, per germline (reference sequence). The CDR3 runs 15 residues. V was pared by 2 bases and J by 4 bases, with 13 bases between. The CDR3 sequence: CATSRPQDLADTQYF. In DNA, the CDR3 is TGTGCCACCAGCAGACCACAGGACCTCGCAGATACGCAGTATTTT.

This clonotype came up a few times. The chain has TRBV11-2 and TRBJ2-6, with D perhaps TRBD1 (6 bases). Germline-derived CDR1 and CDR2 are SGHAT and FQNNGV. Trimming took off 5 bases at V and 4 bases at J, with 15 bases between the two ends. The CDR3 is 16 residues long. This CDR3 reads CASSQTRGSGANVLTF. The DNA for the CDR3 is TGTGCCAGCAGCCAGACCAGGGGTAGCGGGGCCAACGTCCTGACTTTC.

This clonotype was recorded many times. The chain combines TRBV4-2 with TRBJ2-2, with D tentatively TRBD1 (8 bases). Germline CDR1 and CDR2: LGHNA and YNFKEQ. Trimming cost V 3 bases and J 1 base, with 12 bases left between them. The CDR3 consists of 16 residues. CDR3 loop: CASSQRGTGNTGELFF. The CDR3 nucleotides read TGTGCCAGCAGCCAGCGGGGGACAGGGAACACCGGGGAGCTGTTTTTT.

This clonotype was observed at least ten times. The V and J genes are TRBV5-1 and TRBJ1-1; a possible D gene is TRBD1 (6 bases). The CDR3 length is 15 residues. The V gene's germline CDR1 is SGHRS and CDR2 YFSETQ. V shed 0 bases and J shed 5 bases, with 14 bases lying between them. In DNA, the CDR3 is TGCGCCAGCAGCTTGGATCCTAAGGGGGTTACTGAAGCTTTCTTT. This translates into CASSLDPKGVTEAFF.

The V and J genes are TRBV2 and TRBJ2-1; D uncertain. Trimming shortened V by 4 bases and J by 9 bases, and 7 bases separated the two germline ends. The CDR3 is made up of 11 amino acids. Per the germline V gene, CDR1 is SNHLY and CDR2 is FYNNEI. DNA for the CDR3: TGTGCCAGCAGTGTTATGGTTGAGCAGTTCTTC. Translated: CASSVMVEQFF.

The CDR3 here is CASINRDGRDYEQYF. CDR3 DNA: TGTGCCAGCATTAACAGGGATGGGAGGGATTACGAGCAGTACTTC. The V and J genes are TRBV6-5 and TRBJ2-7; a weak D match, TRBD2 (7 bases). The V and J ends lost 7 bases and 4 bases respectively, with 20 bases between them. CDR1 is MNHEY, CDR2 SVGAGI, per germline. CDR3 length: 15 amino acids.